These 18 T cell receptor beta chains share one sample of origin, sequenced in a study of blood T cell repertoires in COVID-19. Repertoires were generated with immunoSEQ multiplex PCR, while TCRdb's copy carries only in-frame clones and drops some. The repertoire holds about 300,000 clones, under 90% seen once, with about 1.7% in the top ten. Sequences were obtained from PBMCs or T cells enriched from blood (not recorded which). These receptors originate from a woman aged 40 to 49 who had recovered from COVID-19.

The chain carries TRBV5-1 and TRBJ1-4; 7 bases line up with TRBD1. Per the germline V gene, CDR1 is SGHRS and CDR2 is YFSETQ. The CDR3 spans 15 residues. Unmatched junction bases numbered 2, after V lost 2 bases and J lost 1 base. Here the CDR3 DNA reads TGCGCCAGCAGCTTCCGGGACAGAACTAATGAAAAACTGTTTTTT. The encoded protein is CASSFRDRTNEKLFF.

This clone was picked up a small number of times. The V call is TRBV7-8, the J call TRBJ1-1; D might be TRBD1 (5 bases). V was clipped by 4 bases and J by 4 bases, with 19 bases between them. The CDR3 has 16 residues. The V gene's germline CDR1 is SGHVS and CDR2 FQNEAQ. CDR3: CASSWKPTEVGTEAFF. CDR3 sequence (DNA): TGTGCCAGCAGCTGGAAACCGACAGAAGTTGGCACTGAAGCTTTCTTT.

The chain links TRBV2 to TRBJ2-5; D is perhaps TRBD2 (5 bases). This CDR3 has 13 residues. The ends were cut back, 5 bases at V and 2 bases at J, with 9 bases in the middle. Germline CDR1 reads SNHLY; CDR2 reads FYNNEI. For the CDR3, the DNA is TGTGCCAGCAGTCCCCAGCGGCAAGAGACCCAGTACTTC. Protein sequence: CASSPQRQETQYF.

The V call is TRBV19, the J call TRBJ2-1; 11 positions match TRBD1. The V segment lost 8 bases and the J segment 8 bases; nucleotides outside the gene matches: 11. The CDR3 spans 15 residues. Germline V gene lookup returns CDR1 LNHDA and CDR2 SQIVND (reference sequence). The CDR3 DNA reads TGTGCCAGTCAAGGACAGGGGGCCAGGCTTTATGAGCAGTTCTTC. Residues: CASQGQGARLYEQFF.

In its sample, this clone was seen once. This sequence joins TRBV2 and TRBJ2-5, with TRBD2 matching over 7 bases. Germline CDR1 reads SNHLY; CDR2 reads FYNNEI. With 0 bases clipped from V and 2 bases from J, the junction kept 3 bases outside the gene matches. This CDR3 spans 15 amino acids. CDR3 sequence: CASSEALGGQETQYF. In DNA, the CDR3 is TGTGCCAGCAGTGAAGCGCTCGGGGGGCAAGAGACCCAGTACTTC.

The CDR3 reads CASRRTGGPYEQYF. The DNA for the CDR3 is TGTGCCAGCCGCCGGACAGGGGGACCCTACGAGCAGTACTTC. The genes are TRBV25-1 and TRBJ2-7, with TRBD1 matching 10 bases. The CDR3 has 14 amino acids. Trimming took 8 bases from V and 2 from J; bases not matched to a gene: 6. Germline values: CDR1 MGHDK, CDR2 SYGVNS.

The CDR3 sequence is CSASPDMYSNQPQHF. The CDR3 nucleotides are TGCAGTGCTAGTCCAGACATGTATAGCAATCAGCCCCAGCATTTT. The rearrangement uses TRBV20-1 and TRBJ1-5; D is unclear. Germline CDR1 reads DFQATT; CDR2 reads SNEGSKA (reference sequence). The CDR3 loop spans 15 amino acids. V was cut by 3 bases and J by 0 bases, with 12 bases left in between.

The chain is built from TRBV6-1 and TRBJ1-2; D remains unclear. Trimming removed 0 bases at V and 3 bases at J, with 8 bases between. The CDR3 sequence is 14 residues long. Looked up from germline, CDR1 is MNHNS and CDR2 is SASEGT. CDR3 region: CASSEAGSYYGYTF. DNA for the CDR3: TGTGCCAGCAGTGAAGCAGGGAGTTACTATGGCTACACCTTC.

As DNA, the CDR3 is TGTGCCAGCAGTGACGAGTATCAGCCCCAGCATTTT. This translates into CASSDEYQPQHF. The rearrangement joins TRBV6-1 to TRBJ1-5; no definite D call. The V end was cut by 3 bases, the J end by 5 bases, with 5 bases between. CDR1 MNHNS and CDR2 SASEGT come from the germline V gene. The CDR3 contains 12 residues.

This chain uses TRBV3-1 (or the pseudogene TRBV3-2) with TRBJ1-3, with no clear D. V lost 0 bases, J lost 0 bases, and 6 bases lay in between. This CDR3 comprises 15 residues. Germline V gene data show CDR1 as LGHDT and CDR2 as YNNKEL (reference sequence). The CDR3 loop is CASSQDPGSGNTIYF. The CDR3 DNA reads as TGTGCCAGCAGCCAAGATCCCGGCTCTGGAAACACCATATATTTT.

The chain combines TRBV19 with TRBJ1-1, with D unresolved. In germline, CDR1 is LNHDA, CDR2 SQIVND (reference sequence). CDR3 length: 13 residues. The V gene lost 4 bases and the J gene lost 3 bases, with 9 bases spanning the gap. The CDR3 nucleotides are TGTGCCAGTAGTAAGAAATCGGACACTGAAGCTTTCTTT. Residues: CASSKKSDTEAFF.

The chain is built from TRBV19 and TRBJ2-5, with D perhaps TRBD1 (5 bases). V was pared by 6 bases and J by 2 bases, with 13 bases between. CDR1 LNHDA and CDR2 SQIVND come from the germline V gene (reference sequence). The CDR3 has 14 amino acids. The CDR3 loop is CASRKTVEQETQYF. The CDR3 bases are TGTGCCAGTAGGAAGACAGTTGAACAAGAGACCCAGTACTTC.

This clone was recorded once. This chain joins TRBV2 and TRBJ2-6; 7 positions match TRBD1. The CDR3 loop spans 15 amino acids. Germline CDR1 is SNHLY and CDR2 is FYNNEI. V gave up 10 bases and J gave up 0 bases; unmatched junction bases: 6. Written as DNA, the CDR3 is TGTGCCATTCGACAGGGCAACTCTGGGGCCAACGTCCTGACTTTC. Translated, it gives CAIRQGNSGANVLTF.

The CDR3 region has the DNA TGTGCCAGCAGCCAAGATTTGAGGGTGAACACTGAAGCTTTCTTT. Amino acids: CASSQDLRVNTEAFF. This sequence joins TRBV3-1 (or the pseudogene TRBV3-2) and TRBJ1-1, with unresolved D. This CDR3 spans 15 amino acids. The V gene lost 0 bases and the J gene lost 0 bases, with 8 bases spanning the gap. Per the germline V gene, CDR1 is LGHDT and CDR2 is YNNKEL (reference sequence).

The chain recombines TRBV12-3 or TRBV12-4 with TRBJ2-5; possible D gene TRBD2, 6 bases. Trimming cost V 5 bases and J 5 bases, with 9 bases left between them. CDR3 length equals 12 residues. The CDR3 here is CASSRGSETQYF. CDR3 in DNA: TGTGCCAGCAGTCGGGGGTCGGAGACCCAGTACTTC.

This chain uses TRBV7-9 with TRBJ1-1, with 10 bases identical to TRBD1. The CDR3 has 15 residues. Germline V gene lookup returns CDR1 SEHNR and CDR2 FQNEAQ (reference sequence). J gave up 5 bases and V 5 bases, and 8 bases lay outside the gene matches. The CDR3 DNA reads TGTGCCAGCAGCCGGGACAGGGGAGGGAGGACTGAAGCTTTCTTT. Its translation is CASSRDRGGRTEAFF.

The chain uses TRBV28 and TRBJ1-1; no clear D. The CDR3 runs to 14 residues. The germline V and J ends were trimmed by 9 bases and 9 bases, with 23 bases remaining between them. Germline V gene sequence: CDR1 MDHEN, CDR2 SYDVKM. CDR3 protein: CASHQSGSVRKAFF. The CDR3 nucleotides are TGTGCCAGTCACCAGTCTGGATCGGTGCGGAAAGCTTTCTTT.

The chain is built from TRBV4-3 and TRBJ2-2, with a weak D call TRBD1 (6 bases). The germline gives CDR1 LGHNA, CDR2 YSLEER. Trimming cost V 1 base and J 6 bases, with 24 bases left between them. This CDR3 region has 19 residues. The CDR3 loop reads CASSQGGRPPSGYAGELFF. The CDR3 DNA sequence: TGCGCCAGCAGCCAAGGGGGGCGACCGCCGAGTGGGTATGCCGGGGAGCTGTTTTTT.